This passage covers 3 T cell receptor beta chains from one sample sequenced in a study of T cells in women clearing cervical HPV infection. Some clones are missing from TCRdb's copy, which holds only in-frame ones; the method was immunoSEQ multiplex PCR. The sample has around 30,000 clones, and its top ten clones hold 2.8%. The sequencing input was blood buffy coat. The receptors here all came from a woman aged 18 to 75 with a cervical HPV16 infection that either progressed to CIN3+ or cleared (not recorded which).

A remark on this clone: The CDR3 end is not reached by the read, which stops 3 residues before it; the germline J gene fills it in. The chain employs TRBV6-4 and TRBJ2-2; a weak D match, TRBD2 (5 bases). The V end lost 2 bases, the J end lost 6 bases, and 10 bases lay between the germline ends. CDR3 length: 14 amino acids. CDR1 MRHNA and CDR2 SNTAGT come from the germline V gene. CDR3 loop: CASSDTLESGELFF. The sequenced part of the CDR3 DNA is TGTGCCAGCAGTGACACACTAGAGTCCGGGGAG.

For this clone: The read comes to an end 3 residues before the CDR3 does, leaving the germline J gene to fill in the end. The chain has TRBV20-1 and TRBJ2-7, with D tentatively TRBD2 (6 bases). Germline V gives CDR1 DFQATT, CDR2 SNEGSKA (reference sequence). Trimming pared 6 bases from V and 3 bases from J, leaving 18 bases between. The CDR3 is 14 amino acids. The CDR3 is CSASGGTALYEQYF. The CDR3 bases that were read are TGCAGTGCCTCTGGGGGGACGGCACTCTACGAG.

CDR3 DNA (partial): TGTGCCAGTAGAAGGGGGGGCGGTACTGAA. It specifies CASRRGGGTE. The full CDR3 protein reads CASRRGGGTEAFF. The chain employs TRBV19 and TRBJ1-1, with TRBD1 as a possible D gene (6 bases). The CDR3 is cut off 3 residues early in the read; its end comes from the germline J gene. Trimming cost V 6 bases and J 5 bases, with 13 bases left between them. The CDR3 runs to 13 residues. The germline V gene encodes CDR1 LNHDA and CDR2 SQIVND (reference sequence). Combining the CDR3 with reference TRBV19 and TRBJ1-1 gives the whole variable domain DGGITQSPKYLFRKEGQNVTLSCEQNLNHDAMYWYRQDPGQGLRLIYYSQIVNDFQKGDIAEGYSVSREKKESFPLTVTSAQKNPTAFYLCASRRGGGTEAFFGQGTRLTVV.